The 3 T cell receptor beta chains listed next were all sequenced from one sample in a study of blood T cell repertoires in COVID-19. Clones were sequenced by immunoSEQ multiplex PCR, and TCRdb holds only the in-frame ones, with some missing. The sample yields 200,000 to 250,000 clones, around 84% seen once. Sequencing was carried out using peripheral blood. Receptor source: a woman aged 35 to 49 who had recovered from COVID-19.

This CDR3 reads CASSSDRVGNTGELFF. The CDR3 DNA sequence: TGTGCCAGCAGCTCCGACAGGGTCGGGAACACCGGGGAGCTGTTTTTT. V usage is TRBV11-2 and J usage is TRBJ2-2; TRBD1 agrees at 7 bases. The ends lost 4 bases at V and 1 base at J; junction bases unmatched: 6. The V gene's germline CDR1 is SGHAT and CDR2 FQNNGV. This CDR3 contains 16 residues.

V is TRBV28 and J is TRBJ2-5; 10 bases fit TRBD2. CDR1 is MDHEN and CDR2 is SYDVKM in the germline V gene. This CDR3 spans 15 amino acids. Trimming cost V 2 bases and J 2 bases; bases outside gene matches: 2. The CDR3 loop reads CASSLGTSDQETQYF. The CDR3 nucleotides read TGTGCCAGCAGTTTAGGGACTAGCGATCAAGAGACCCAGTACTTC.

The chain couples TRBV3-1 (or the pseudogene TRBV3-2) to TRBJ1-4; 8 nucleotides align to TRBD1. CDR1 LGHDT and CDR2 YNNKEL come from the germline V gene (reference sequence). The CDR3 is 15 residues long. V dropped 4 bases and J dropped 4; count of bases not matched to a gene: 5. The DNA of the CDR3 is TGTGCCAGCAGCCGCGGACAGGGAGGTAATGAAAAACTGTTTTTT. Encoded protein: CASSRGQGGNEKLFF.